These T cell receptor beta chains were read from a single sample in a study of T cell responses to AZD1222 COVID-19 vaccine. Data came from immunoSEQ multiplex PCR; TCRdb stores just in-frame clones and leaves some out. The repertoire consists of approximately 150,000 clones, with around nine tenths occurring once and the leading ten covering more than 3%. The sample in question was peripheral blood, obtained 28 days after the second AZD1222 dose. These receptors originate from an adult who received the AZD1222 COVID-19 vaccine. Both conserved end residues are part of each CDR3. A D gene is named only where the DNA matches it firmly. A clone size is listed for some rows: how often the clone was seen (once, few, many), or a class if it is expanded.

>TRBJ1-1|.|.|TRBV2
CARRGNTEAFF
TGTGCCAGACGGGGAAACACTGAAGCTTTCTTT
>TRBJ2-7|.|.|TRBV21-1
CASSNSNPGAYEQYF
TGTGCCAGCAGCAATTCCAATCCAGGGGCCTACGAGCAGTACTTC
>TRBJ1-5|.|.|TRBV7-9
CASSTAGVDQPQHF
TGTGCCAGCAGCACCGCAGGGGTAGATCAGCCCCAGCATTTT
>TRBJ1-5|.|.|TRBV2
CASSNGLSNQPQHF
TGTGCCAGCAGTAATGGGTTAAGCAATCAGCCCCAGCATTTT
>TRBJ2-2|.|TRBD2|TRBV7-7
CASSLELLAGVTGELFF
TGTGCCAGCAGCTTAGAATTACTAGCGGGAGTGACCGGGGAGCTGTTTTTT
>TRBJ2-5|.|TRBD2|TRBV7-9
CASSLEASGSETQYF
TGTGCCAGCAGCTTAGAGGCTAGCGGGAGCGAGACCCAGTACTTC
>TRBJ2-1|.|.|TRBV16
CASSQSRAVGYNEQFF
TGTGCCAGCAGCCAATCCAGGGCGGTGGGCTACAATGAGCAGTTCTTC
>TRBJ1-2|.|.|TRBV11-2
CASSLGRDGYTF
TGTGCCAGCAGCTTAGGCCGGGATGGCTACACCTTC
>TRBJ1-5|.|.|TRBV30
CAWSVSVGNQPQHF
TGTGCCTGGAGTGTCTCTGTAGGCAATCAGCCCCAGCATTTT
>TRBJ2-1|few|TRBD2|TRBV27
CASSPRFAGVYNEQFF
TGTGCCAGCAGCCCCCGGTTCGCGGGGGTCTACAATGAGCAGTTCTTC
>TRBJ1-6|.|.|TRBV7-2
CASSRSLGESSYNSPLHF
TGTGCCAGCAGCCGTTCTCTGGGGGAGAGCTCCTATAATTCACCCCTCCACTTT
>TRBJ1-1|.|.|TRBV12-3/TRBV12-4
CASSLPKGEAFF
TGTGCCAGCAGTCTACCCAAGGGAGAAGCTTTCTTT
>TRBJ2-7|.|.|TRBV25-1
CASRAPGGAEQYF
TGTGCCAGCAGAGCCCCGGGGGGCGCGGAGCAGTACTTC
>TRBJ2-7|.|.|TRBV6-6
CATGPVNYEQYF
TGTGCCACGGGACCTGTCAACTACGAGCAGTACTTC
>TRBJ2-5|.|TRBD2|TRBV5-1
CASSYTSRLAGEETQYF
TGCGCCAGCAGCTATACCTCCCGACTAGCGGGAGAAGAGACCCAGTACTTC
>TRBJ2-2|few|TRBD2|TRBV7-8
CASSVTSGINTGELFF
TGTGCCAGCAGCGTTACTAGCGGGATAAACACCGGGGAGCTGTTTTTT